This is a list of T cell receptor beta chains from one sample in a study of blood T cell repertoires in COVID-19. Generated by immunoSEQ multiplex PCR, the TCRdb table keeps only in-frame clones and is missing some. The data hold 350,000 to 550,000 clones, with 70% to 90% observed a single time. The specimen sequenced was PBMCs or T cells enriched from blood (not recorded which). These receptors originate from a woman aged 18-29 years with acute COVID-19. The CDR3 runs from the conserved cysteine through the conserved F or W. Fields, in order: clone size, V gene, D gene, J gene, CDR3 protein, CDR3 DNA. D genes are given only for firm matches. Clone size appears in some rows only: once, few, many, or a class for an expanded clone.

.	TRBV24-1	.	TRBJ2-7	CATTRSRVPYEQYF	TGTGCCACCACTCGGTCCCGGGTTCCCTACGAGCAGTACTTC
.	TRBV19	TRBD1	TRBJ2-1	CASNDRVSHGEQFF	TGTGCCAGTAATGACAGGGTTAGTCATGGTGAGCAGTTCTTC
.	TRBV27	.	TRBJ2-2	CASSSGTLITGELFF	TGTGCCAGCAGTTCAGGGACACTCATCACCGGGGAGCTGTTTTTT
once	TRBV2	TRBD1	TRBJ2-7	CASRSDRGSYEQYF	TGTGCCAGCAGGTCAGACAGGGGGTCCTACGAGCAGTACTTC
.	TRBV5-4	.	TRBJ1-2	CASSGGTPGGGYTF	TGTGCCAGCAGCGGCGGGACTCCGGGGGGTGGCTACACCTTC
.	TRBV5-1	TRBD1	TRBJ1-1	CASSLEGQFEAFF	TGCGCCAGCAGCTTGGAGGGACAGTTTGAAGCTTTCTTT
.	TRBV10-2	TRBD1	TRBJ1-1	CASSSGTGDTEAFF	TGCGCCAGCAGTTCCGGGACAGGGGACACTGAAGCTTTCTTT
.	TRBV5-4	TRBD1	TRBJ2-2	CASSLVTGGSGELFF	TGTGCCAGCAGCTTGGTTACAGGGGGATCCGGGGAGCTGTTTTTT
.	TRBV6-1	.	TRBJ1-6	CASSDRGPLHF	TGTGCCAGCAGTGACAGGGGACCCCTCCACTTT
.	TRBV12-5	TRBD2	TRBJ2-1	CASGPGLAVNEQFF	TGTGCTAGTGGTCCTGGACTAGCGGTGAATGAGCAGTTCTTC
.	TRBV7-2	.	TRBJ2-5	CASSLIAEQETQYF	TGTGCCAGCAGCTTGATAGCGGAACAAGAGACCCAGTACTTC
.	TRBV7-9	.	TRBJ2-1	CASRPPQGTEQFF	TGTGCCAGCAGGCCCCCCCAGGGGACTGAGCAGTTCTTC
once	TRBV7-8	.	TRBJ1-2	CASSFSANYGYTF	TGTGCCAGCAGCTTCTCAGCTAACTATGGCTACACCTTC
.	TRBV24-1	.	TRBJ2-5	CATSDFWHRGYQETQYF	TGTGCCACCAGTGATTTTTGGCACCGGGGGTACCAAGAGACCCAGTACTTC
once	TRBV4-3	TRBD2	TRBJ2-1	CASSQDQGGRFF	TGCGCCAGCAGCCAAGATCAAGGCGGGAGGTTCTTC
.	TRBV27	TRBD1	TRBJ1-4	CASSHRGTNEKLFF	TGTGCCAGCAGTCACAGGGGGACTAATGAAAAACTGTTTTTT
.	TRBV29-1	.	TRBJ1-2	CSVGHPQDYGYTF	TGCAGCGTTGGCCATCCGCAGGACTATGGCTACACCTTC
.	TRBV5-4	.	TRBJ2-3	CASSLLQGDTQYF	TGTGCCAGCAGCCTCTTGCAGGGAGATACGCAGTATTTT
.	TRBV7-8	TRBD2	TRBJ2-7	CASSQWVKLAVYPYEQYF	TGTGCCAGCAGCCAATGGGTAAAACTAGCGGTATACCCCTACGAGCAGTACTTC
.	TRBV7-7	TRBD1	TRBJ2-5	CASSRRQGRKETQYF	TGTGCCAGCAGCCGGCGACAGGGAAGAAAGGAGACCCAGTACTTC
.	TRBV7-8	.	TRBJ1-5	CASSFSGGGSNQPQHF	TGTGCCAGCAGCTTCTCCGGGGGTGGTAGCAATCAGCCCCAGCATTTT
.	TRBV7-8	TRBD2	TRBJ2-3	CASSPTSGRVRDTQYF	TGTGCCAGCAGCCCAACTAGCGGGAGAGTCCGAGATACGCAGTATTTT
once	TRBV10-1	.	TRBJ2-3	CASSDPPGDTQYF	TGCGCCAGCAGTGACCCCCCGGGAGATACGCAGTATTTT
.	TRBV30	.	TRBJ1-2	CAWITRGENYGYTF	TGTGCCTGGATTACACGGGGAGAAAACTATGGCTACACCTTC
.	TRBV4-1	.	TRBJ1-2	CASSQPQGDFGGYTF	TGCGCCAGCAGCCAACCTCAGGGTGACTTTGGAGGCTACACCTTC
.	TRBV3-1/TRBV3-2	.	TRBJ2-5	CASSQDLIDRVDGKTQYF	TGTGCCAGCAGCCAAGATCTAATAGATCGGGTTGACGGGAAGACCCAGTACTTC
.	TRBV6-5	TRBD2	TRBJ2-2	CASSRRGVGGELFF	TGTGCCAGCAGCCGGCGGGGGGTTGGCGGGGAGCTGTTTTTT
.	TRBV3-1/TRBV3-2	TRBD1	TRBJ2-7	CASSQTGVYEQYF	TGTGCCAGCAGCCAGACAGGGGTCTACGAGCAGTACTTC
.	TRBV5-1	.	TRBJ2-1	CASSSLALSSYNEQFF	TGCGCCAGCAGCTCCTTAGCGCTTAGCTCCTACAATGAGCAGTTCTTC
.	TRBV7-7	.	TRBJ2-5	CASSTTAREYQETQYF	TGTGCTAGCAGCACTACGGCTCGGGAGTACCAAGAGACCCAGTACTTC
.	TRBV28	.	TRBJ1-5	CASRRTVNQPQHF	TGTGCCAGCAGACGGACAGTTAATCAGCCCCAGCATTTT
.	TRBV15	TRBD1	TRBJ2-5	CATSGQRETQYF	TGTGCCACATCGGGACAGAGAGAGACCCAGTACTTC
.	TRBV9	.	TRBJ1-1	CASSEPLLTGNTEAFF	TGTGCCAGCAGCGAGCCGTTATTAACAGGAAACACTGAAGCTTTCTTT
.	TRBV27	.	TRBJ2-7	CASSLGSDGGYEQYF	TGTGCCAGCAGTTTGGGATCGGACGGAGGCTACGAGCAGTACTTC
.	TRBV2	.	TRBJ1-6	CASRYRDNSPLHF	TGTGCCAGCAGGTACAGGGACAATTCACCCCTCCACTTT
.	TRBV27	.	TRBJ2-4	CASSSTNRVHKNIQYF	TGTGCCAGCAGTTCCACGAACCGGGTCCACAAGAACATTCAGTACTTC
.	TRBV6-5	.	TRBJ2-4	CASRHRQIRNIQYF	TGTGCCAGCAGACACAGACAGATTAGGAACATTCAGTACTTC
.	TRBV7-9	.	TRBJ2-7	CASSFSHEQYF	TGTGCCAGCAGCTTTTCTCACGAGCAGTACTTC
.	TRBV28	.	TRBJ1-4	CASSNRVKVEKLFF	TGTGCCAGCAGCAACAGGGTAAAAGTGGAAAAACTGTTTTTT
.	TRBV5-1	TRBD1	TRBJ2-7	CASSDITGAEQYF	TGCGCCAGCAGCGATATCACAGGGGCCGAGCAGTACTTC
.	TRBV12-5	TRBD1	TRBJ1-5	CASGAWDRGNQPQHF	TGTGCTAGTGGGGCCTGGGACAGGGGGAATCAGCCCCAGCATTTT
.	TRBV12-3/TRBV12-4	TRBD1	TRBJ1-6	CASSGQGNSPLHF	TGTGCCAGCAGTGGACAGGGTAATTCACCCCTCCACTTT
.	TRBV24-1	TRBD1	TRBJ2-7	CATSDYRGTQYF	TGTGCCACCAGTGACTACAGGGGAACGCAGTACTTC
once	TRBV9	.	TRBJ2-2	CASSVAQGSGELFF	TGTGCCAGCAGCGTAGCTCAGGGTTCCGGGGAGCTGTTTTTT
.	TRBV9	.	TRBJ1-3	CASSVGEHSGNTIYF	TGTGCCAGCAGCGTAGGAGAGCACTCTGGAAACACCATATATTTT
once	TRBV4-1	.	TRBJ2-3	CASSRGQSTDTQYF	TGCGCCAGCAGCCGAGGCCAGAGCACAGATACGCAGTATTTT
.	TRBV6-5	TRBD1	TRBJ2-2	CASTPDRGSGELFF	TGTGCCAGCACCCCCGACAGGGGGTCCGGGGAGCTGTTTTTT
once	TRBV7-2	.	TRBJ2-7	CASSLVAGGSYEQYF	TGTGCCAGCAGCTTAGTGGCGGGTGGATCCTACGAGCAGTACTTC
.	TRBV7-2	.	TRBJ1-6	CASSLMIVAYSAGRSPLHF	TGTGCCAGCAGCTTAATGATCGTGGCGTATTCTGCGGGAAGGTCACCCCTCCACTTT
.	TRBV10-2	TRBD1	TRBJ1-2	CASGTDPNYGYTF	TGCGCCAGCGGGACAGATCCTAACTATGGCTACACCTTC
.	TRBV3-1/TRBV3-2	TRBD1	TRBJ1-2	CASSQEGGQGSYTF	TGTGCCAGCAGCCAAGAGGGGGGACAGGGTAGCTACACCTTC